This T cell receptor (beta chain) appears in the sequencing data of a study of CD8 T cells in ankylosing spondylitis. TCRdb analysed the 5' RACE reads with MiXCR anew, one entry per CDR3 protein. The sample holds more than 400,000 distinct CDR3 sequences, approximately 5% seen once. This clonotype has at least ten counts. Its cognate antigen is unknown. Study results and limitations: One TCR beta motif, made up of roughly 8 highly homologous variants, appeared characteristic of ankylosing spondylitis blood. Disease-linked clones proved CD8+ and comparatively uncommon in peripheral blood.

CDR1 is LGHDT, CDR2 YNNKEL, per germline (reference sequence). Deletions cut 6 bases from V and 9 bases from J, with 12 bases between. The CDR3 runs to 12 residues. Sequenced input: blood, either unsorted or a sorted T cell fraction (not recorded which). This sequence was found in a male donor with ankylosing spondylitis. This chain connects TRBV3-1 to TRBJ1-5; D gene unclear. CDR3 loop: CASSPSAGPQHF. DNA for the CDR3: TGTGCCAGCAGTCCAAGTGCCGGGCCCCAGCATTTT.